Sequencing of this TCR beta chain was carried out in a study of blood T cell repertoires in COVID-19. Overall study context: Acute and convalescent COVID-19 samples came from the United States, Italy and Spain.

Original analysis: Reference gene primer amplification in the assay estimated nucleated cell counts. The assay was immunoSEQ multiplex PCR, and TCRdb's table has in-frame clones only and misses some. D and trimming were read from the DNA, whereas the V and J calls and clone size are those reported in that table. The sample contains about 140,000 clones, 60% to 80% of which appear only once. V lost 5 bases, J lost 7 bases, and 15 bases lay in between. Germline V CDR1 and CDR2: KGHSH, LQKENI. The CDR3 covers 13 residues. Source material: PBMCs or T cells enriched from blood (not recorded which). The chain combines TRBV18 with TRBJ2-7; D may be TRBD2 (5 bases). The receptor was derived from a woman aged 45 to 65 who had recovered from COVID-19. CDR3 sequence (DNA): TGTGCCAGCTCAGTGCGGGCCCTTGGGGAGCAGTACTTC. This gives the protein CASSVRALGEQYF.